This TCR beta chain was sequenced during a study of cytomegalovirus exposure and HLA in healthy donors. Background on the study: Sequencing of 150 million to 200 million T cells in an earlier analysis found 100 million to 140 million unique TCR beta sequences. Study findings and constraints: Researchers counted 164 TCR beta chains as cytomegalovirus-associated.

Germline CDR1 is SGDLS and CDR2 is YYNGEE. The CDR3 extends over 14 amino acids. V was cut by 0 bases and J by 0 bases, with 4 bases left in between. Primers included in the PCR were 60 Vbeta and 13 Jbeta primers. Sequenced by immunoSEQ multiplex PCR; TCRdb stores in-frame clones only, minus some. The repertoire holds approximately 150,000 clones, with under 85% as singletons. A remark on this clone: Its specificity is unknown.

Sequenced material: PBMCs. The chain combines TRBV9 with TRBJ2-1; D call uncertain. The TCR was taken from a man aged 45-60 years in good health and CMV-seropositive. The CDR3 sequence: CASSVAGSYNEQFF. DNA of the CDR3: TGTGCCAGCAGCGTAGCCGGCTCCTACAATGAGCAGTTCTTC.